The sequence of this T cell receptor beta chain was determined in a study of memory CD4+ T cells and cytomegalovirus serostatus. Study in general: This sample comes from healthy Belgian adults, roughly nine CMV seropositive, approximately 24 seronegative. Overall study findings and caveats: Suggested: most of the CMV-linked TCR signature lies in CD4+ memory cells. Repertoires predicted CMV serostatus with median bootstrapped AUC of about 0.96.

In this sample, this clone turned up a few times. Its antigen is still unknown. Authors' methods: After removing out-of-frame reads, over 2 million distinct TCRbeta sequences remained. The method was immunoSEQ multiplex PCR; TCRdb's version includes in-frame clones alone and lacks a portion of them. V, J and clone size reflect that table, while D and trimming were determined from the DNA. This sample has 40,000 to 55,000 clones; around 76% occur once, and the top ten carry 1.2%. CDR3 length equals 15 residues. Germline V gene lookup returns CDR1 SGHDT and CDR2 YYEEEE. The V end was cut by 0 bases, the J end by 0 bases, with 10 bases between. The sort gate was single viable CD3+CD4+CD8-CD45RO+ cells for memory CD4+ T cells.

The source of this sequence is an adult in good health and CMV-seropositive. The genes are TRBV5-6 and TRBJ2-7, with D perhaps TRBD1 or TRBD2 (6 bases each). The sequenced material came from memory CD4+ T cells from blood. The CDR3 loop is CASSLEQGGSYEQYF. The CDR3 DNA follows: TGTGCCAGCAGCTTGGAACAGGGAGGCTCCTACGAGCAGTACTTC.